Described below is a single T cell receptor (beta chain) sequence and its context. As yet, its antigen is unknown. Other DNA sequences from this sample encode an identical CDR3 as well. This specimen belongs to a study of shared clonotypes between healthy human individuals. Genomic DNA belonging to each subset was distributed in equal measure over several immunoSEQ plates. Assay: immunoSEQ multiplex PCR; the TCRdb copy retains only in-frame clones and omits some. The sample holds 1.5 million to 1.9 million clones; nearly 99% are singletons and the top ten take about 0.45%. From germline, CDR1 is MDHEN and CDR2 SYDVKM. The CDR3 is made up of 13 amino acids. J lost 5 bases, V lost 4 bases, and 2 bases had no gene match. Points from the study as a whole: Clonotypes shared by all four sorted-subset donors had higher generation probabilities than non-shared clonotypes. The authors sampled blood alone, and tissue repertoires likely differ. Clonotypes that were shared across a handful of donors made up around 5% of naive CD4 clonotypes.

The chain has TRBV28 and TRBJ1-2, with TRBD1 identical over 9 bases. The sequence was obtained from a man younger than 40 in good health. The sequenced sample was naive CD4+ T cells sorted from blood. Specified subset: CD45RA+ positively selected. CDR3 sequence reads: CASSSTGGYGYTF. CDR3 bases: TGTGCCAGCAGTTCGACAGGGGGATATGGCTACACCTTC.